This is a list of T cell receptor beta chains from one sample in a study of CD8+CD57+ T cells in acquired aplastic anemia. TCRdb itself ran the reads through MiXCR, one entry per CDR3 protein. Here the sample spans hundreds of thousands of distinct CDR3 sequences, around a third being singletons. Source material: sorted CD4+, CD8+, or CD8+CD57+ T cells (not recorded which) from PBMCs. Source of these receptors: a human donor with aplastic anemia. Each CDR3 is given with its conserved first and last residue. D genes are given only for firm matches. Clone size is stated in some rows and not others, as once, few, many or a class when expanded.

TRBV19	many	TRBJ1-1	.	TGTGCCAGCACCACCAGGGGTGAGAACACTGAAGCTTTCTTT	CASTTRGENTEAFF
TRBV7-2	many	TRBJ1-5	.	TGTGCCAGCAGCTTAGGCAGCCTGGGTCAGCCCCAGCATTTT	CASSLGSLGQPQHF
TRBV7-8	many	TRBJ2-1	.	TGTGCCAGCAGCTCAATTAGACACTCCTACAATGAGCAGTTCTTC	CASSSIRHSYNEQFF
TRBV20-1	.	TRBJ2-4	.	TGCAGTGCTAGATACGAAGCGTTAGCCAAAAACATTCAGTACTTC	CSARYEALAKNIQYF
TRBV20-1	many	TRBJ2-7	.	TGCAGTGCTACCCCCCGACGGGAGCCAGCCTACGAGCAGTACTTC	CSATPRREPAYEQYF
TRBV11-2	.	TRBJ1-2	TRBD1	TGTGCCAGCATCCCCGGGGGACAGGGAGGAACCTATGGCTACACCTTC	CASIPGGQGGTYGYTF
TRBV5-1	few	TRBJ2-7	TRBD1	TGCGCCAGCAGACTTGACAGGGGGACCGAGCAGTACTTC	CASRLDRGTEQYF
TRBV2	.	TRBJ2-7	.	TGTGCCATAGGCCGGGGACCCTACGAGCAGTACTTC	CAIGRGPYEQYF
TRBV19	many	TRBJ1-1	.	TGTGCCAGTATCGGCCTGAACACTGAAGCTTTCTTT	CASIGLNTEAFF
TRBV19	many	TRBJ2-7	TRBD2	TGTGCCAGTAGGGCCCAGCGGGGCTCCTACGAGCAGTACTTC	CASRAQRGSYEQYF
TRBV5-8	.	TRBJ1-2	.	TGTGCCAGCAGCTTGGTGGCCGGGGACTATGGCTGCACCTTC	CASSLVAGDYGCTF
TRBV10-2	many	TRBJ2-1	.	TGTGCCAGCAGTGAAGGCAATGAGCAGTTCTTC	CASSEGNEQFF
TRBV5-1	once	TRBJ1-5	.	TGCGCCAGCAGCCGTAGGAGGGGGAACCAAGAGACCCAGCATTTT	CASSRRRGNQETQHF
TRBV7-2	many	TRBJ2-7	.	TGTGCCAGCAGCTTAGAGCGGCAGTACGAGCAGTACTTC	CASSLERQYEQYF
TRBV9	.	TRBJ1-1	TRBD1	TGTGCCAGCAGCGTAGAACAGGGGTGGGACACTGAAGCTTTCTTT	CASSVEQGWDTEAFF